This TCR beta chain was sequenced for a study of sequential checkpoint blockade in melanoma. Study in general: Randomization was 1:1 between first-line nivolumab→ipilimumab and ipilimumab→nivolumab. Maintenance nivolumab came after either treatment sequence.

Repertoires were generated with immunoSEQ multiplex PCR, while TCRdb's copy carries only in-frame clones and drops some. The sample shows about 9,100 clones, just under 60% of them seen only once. This CDR3 is 16 amino acids long. V lost 4 bases and J 4 bases, leaving 16 bases between the germline ends. Per germline, CDR1 SNHLY and CDR2 FYNNEI. Sample treatment: randomized to nivolumab then ipilimumab (arm A) or the reverse (arm B). Patients had received no earlier DNA-damaging chemotherapy. Live CD3+CD8+ CD19− CD56− cells were sorted from PBMCs. The sequence was obtained from a human donor with melanoma. The source was CD8+ T cells sorted from blood (inferred from file names), collected from a patient given nivolumab and ipilimumab in sequence. The chain joins TRBV2 to TRBJ2-2, with TRBD2 as a possible D gene (7 bases). Here the CDR3 DNA reads TGTGCCAGCAGTGTCCGTGGGGGGGGCGGCACCGGGGAGCTGTTTTTT. Protein sequence: CASSVRGGGGTGELFF.